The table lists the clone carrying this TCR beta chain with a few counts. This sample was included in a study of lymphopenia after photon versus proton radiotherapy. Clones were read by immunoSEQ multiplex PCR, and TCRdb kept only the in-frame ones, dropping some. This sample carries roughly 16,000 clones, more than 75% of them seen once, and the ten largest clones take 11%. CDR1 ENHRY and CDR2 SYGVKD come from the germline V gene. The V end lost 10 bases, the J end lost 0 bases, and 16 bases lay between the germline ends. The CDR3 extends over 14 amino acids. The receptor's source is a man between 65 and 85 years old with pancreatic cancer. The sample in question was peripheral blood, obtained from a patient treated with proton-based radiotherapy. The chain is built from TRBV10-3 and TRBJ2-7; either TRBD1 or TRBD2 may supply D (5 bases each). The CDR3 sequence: CATSPGRSSYEQYF. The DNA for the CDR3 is TGTGCCACCTCGCCGGGGCGAAGCTCCTACGAGCAGTACTTC.